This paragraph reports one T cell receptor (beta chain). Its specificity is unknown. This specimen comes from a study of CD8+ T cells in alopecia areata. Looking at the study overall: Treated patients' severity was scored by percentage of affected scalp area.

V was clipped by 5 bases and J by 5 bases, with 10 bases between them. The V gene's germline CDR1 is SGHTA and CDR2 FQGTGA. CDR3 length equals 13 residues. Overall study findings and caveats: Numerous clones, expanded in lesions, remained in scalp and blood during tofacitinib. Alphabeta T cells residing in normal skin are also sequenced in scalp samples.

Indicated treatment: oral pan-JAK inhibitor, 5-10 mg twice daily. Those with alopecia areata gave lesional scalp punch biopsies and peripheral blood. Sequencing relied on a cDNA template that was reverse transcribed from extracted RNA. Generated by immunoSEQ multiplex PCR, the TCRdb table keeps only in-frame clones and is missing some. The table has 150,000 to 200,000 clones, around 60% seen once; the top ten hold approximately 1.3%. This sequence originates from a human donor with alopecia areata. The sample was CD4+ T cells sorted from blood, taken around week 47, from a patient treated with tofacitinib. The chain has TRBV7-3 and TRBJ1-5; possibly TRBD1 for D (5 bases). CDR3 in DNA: TGTGCCAGCAGCGAGGACAAGGATCAGCCCCAGCATTTT. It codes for CASSEDKDQPQHF.